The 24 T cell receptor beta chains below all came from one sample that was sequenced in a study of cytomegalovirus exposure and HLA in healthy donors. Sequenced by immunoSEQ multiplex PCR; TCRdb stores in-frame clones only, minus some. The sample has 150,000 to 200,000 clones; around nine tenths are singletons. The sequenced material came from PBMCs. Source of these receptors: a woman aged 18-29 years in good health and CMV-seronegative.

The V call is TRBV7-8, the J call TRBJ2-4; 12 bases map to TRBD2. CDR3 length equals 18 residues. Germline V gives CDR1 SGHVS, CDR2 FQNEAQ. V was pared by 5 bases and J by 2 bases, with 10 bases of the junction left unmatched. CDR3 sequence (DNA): TGTGCCAGCAGCCGCCGTACTACTAGCGGGAGGACCAAAAACATTCAGTACTTC. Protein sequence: CASSRRTTSGRTKNIQYF.

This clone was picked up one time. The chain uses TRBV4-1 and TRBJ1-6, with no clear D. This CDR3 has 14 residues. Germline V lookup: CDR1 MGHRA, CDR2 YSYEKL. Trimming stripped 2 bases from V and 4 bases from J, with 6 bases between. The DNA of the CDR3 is TGCGCCAGCAGCCAAAACAGATATAATTCACCCCTCCACTTT. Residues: CASSQNRYNSPLHF.

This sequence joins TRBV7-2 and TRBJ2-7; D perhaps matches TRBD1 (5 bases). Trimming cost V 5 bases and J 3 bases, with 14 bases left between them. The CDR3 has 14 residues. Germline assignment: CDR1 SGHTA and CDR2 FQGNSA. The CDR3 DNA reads TGTGCCAGCAGCCCCGGTCAGGGCCTCTACGAGCAGTACTTC. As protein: CASSPGQGLYEQYF.

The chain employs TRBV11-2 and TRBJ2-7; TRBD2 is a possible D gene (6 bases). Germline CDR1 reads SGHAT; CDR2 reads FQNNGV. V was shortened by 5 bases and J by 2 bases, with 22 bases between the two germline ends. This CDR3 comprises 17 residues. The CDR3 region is CASSPLGGSPSTYEQYF. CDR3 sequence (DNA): TGTGCCAGCAGCCCCCTCGGAGGGAGCCCCAGCACCTACGAGCAGTACTTC.

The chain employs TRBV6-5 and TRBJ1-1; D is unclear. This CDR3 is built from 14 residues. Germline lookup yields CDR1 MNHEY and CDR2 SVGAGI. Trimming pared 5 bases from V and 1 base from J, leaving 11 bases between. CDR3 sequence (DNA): TGTGCCAGCAGTCCCTATAGAACGAACACTGAAGCTTTCTTT. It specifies CASSPYRTNTEAFF.

CDR3 in amino acids: CASLEGPGGFYYEQYF. As DNA, the CDR3 is TGTGCCAGCTTGGAGGGGCCAGGGGGTTTCTACTACGAGCAGTACTTC. This chain connects TRBV11-2 to TRBJ2-7; D is perhaps TRBD1 (7 bases). Germline CDR1 is SGHAT and CDR2 is FQNNGV. This CDR3 has 16 amino acids. The V and J ends lost 8 bases and 3 bases respectively, with 23 bases between them.

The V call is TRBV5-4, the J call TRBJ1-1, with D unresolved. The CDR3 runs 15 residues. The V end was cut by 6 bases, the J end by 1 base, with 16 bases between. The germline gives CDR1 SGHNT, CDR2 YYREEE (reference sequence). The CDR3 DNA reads TGTGCCAGCACCACGCACCCAACCGGGAACACTGAAGCTTTCTTT. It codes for CASTTHPTGNTEAFF. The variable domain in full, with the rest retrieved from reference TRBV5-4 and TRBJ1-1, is ETGVTQSPTHLIKTRGQQVTLRCSSQSGHNTVSWYQQALGQGPQFIFQYYREEENGRGNFPPRFSGLQFPNYSSELNVNALELDDSALYLCASTTHPTGNTEAFFGQGTRLTVV.

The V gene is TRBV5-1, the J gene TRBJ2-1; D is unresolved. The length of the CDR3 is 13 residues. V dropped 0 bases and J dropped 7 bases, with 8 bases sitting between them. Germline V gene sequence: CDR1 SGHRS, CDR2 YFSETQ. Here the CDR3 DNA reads TGCGCCAGCAGCTTGGGTTTGGAGAATGAGCAGTTCTTC. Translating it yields CASSLGLENEQFF.

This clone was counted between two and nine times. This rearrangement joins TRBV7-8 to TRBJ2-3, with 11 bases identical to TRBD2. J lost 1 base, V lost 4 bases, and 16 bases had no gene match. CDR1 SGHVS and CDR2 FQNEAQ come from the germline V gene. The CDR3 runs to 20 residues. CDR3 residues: CASSSLLIAGGSKGTDTQYF. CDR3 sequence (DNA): TGTGCCAGCAGCTCCCTCTTAATAGCGGGAGGGAGTAAAGGCACAGATACGCAGTATTTT.

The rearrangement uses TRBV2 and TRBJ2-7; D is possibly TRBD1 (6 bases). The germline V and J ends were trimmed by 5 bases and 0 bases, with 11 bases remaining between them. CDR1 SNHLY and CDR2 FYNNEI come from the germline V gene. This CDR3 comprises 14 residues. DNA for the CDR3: TGTGCCAGCAGTCAGGGGACCTTCTCCTACGAGCAGTACTTC. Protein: CASSQGTFSYEQYF.

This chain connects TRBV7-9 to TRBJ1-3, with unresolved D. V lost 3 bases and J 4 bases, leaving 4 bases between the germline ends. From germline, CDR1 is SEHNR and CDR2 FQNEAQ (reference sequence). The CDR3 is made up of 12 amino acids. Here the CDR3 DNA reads TGTGCCAGCAGCTTCCAAGGAAACACCATATATTTT. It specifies CASSFQGNTIYF.

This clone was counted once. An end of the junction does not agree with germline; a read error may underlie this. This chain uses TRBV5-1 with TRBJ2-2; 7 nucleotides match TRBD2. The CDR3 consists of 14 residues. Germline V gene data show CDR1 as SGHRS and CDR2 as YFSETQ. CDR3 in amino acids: CASSLLANTGELFF. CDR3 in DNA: TGCGCCAGCAGCTTACTAGCGAATACCGGGGAGCTGTTTTTT.

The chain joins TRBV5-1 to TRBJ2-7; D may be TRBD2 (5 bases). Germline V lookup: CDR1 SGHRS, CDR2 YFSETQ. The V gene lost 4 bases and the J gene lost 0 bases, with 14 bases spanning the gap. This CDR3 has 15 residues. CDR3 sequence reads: CASSPGLRSSYEQYF. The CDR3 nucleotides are TGCGCCAGCAGCCCCGGACTGAGGAGCTCCTACGAGCAGTACTTC.

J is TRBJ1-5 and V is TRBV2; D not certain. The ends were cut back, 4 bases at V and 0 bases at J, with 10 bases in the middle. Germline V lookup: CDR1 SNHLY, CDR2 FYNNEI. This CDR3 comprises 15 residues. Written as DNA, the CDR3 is TGTGCCAGCAGTGGAAGCCTGAATAGCAATCAGCCCCAGCATTTT. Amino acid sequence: CASSGSLNSNQPQHF.

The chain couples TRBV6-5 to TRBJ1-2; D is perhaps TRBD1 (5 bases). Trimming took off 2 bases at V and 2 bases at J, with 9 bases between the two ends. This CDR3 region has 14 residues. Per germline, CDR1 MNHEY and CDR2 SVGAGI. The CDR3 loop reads CASSYRDRNYGYTF. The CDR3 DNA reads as TGTGCCAGCAGTTACCGAGACAGAAACTATGGCTACACCTTC.

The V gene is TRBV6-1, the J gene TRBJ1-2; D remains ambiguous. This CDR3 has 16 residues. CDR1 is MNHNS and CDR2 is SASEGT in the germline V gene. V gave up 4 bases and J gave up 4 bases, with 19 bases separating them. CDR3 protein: CASSVFSSPLPYGYTF. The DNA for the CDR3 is TGTGCCAGCAGTGTATTTAGCAGCCCCCTTCCCTATGGCTACACCTTC.

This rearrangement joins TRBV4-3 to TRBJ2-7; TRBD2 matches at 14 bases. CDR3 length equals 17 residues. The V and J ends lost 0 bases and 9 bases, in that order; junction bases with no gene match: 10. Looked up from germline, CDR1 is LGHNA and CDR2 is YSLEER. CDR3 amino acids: CASSQDRPGTSGSGQYF. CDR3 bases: TGCGCCAGCAGCCAAGATCGGCCCGGGACTAGCGGGAGCGGGCAGTACTTC.

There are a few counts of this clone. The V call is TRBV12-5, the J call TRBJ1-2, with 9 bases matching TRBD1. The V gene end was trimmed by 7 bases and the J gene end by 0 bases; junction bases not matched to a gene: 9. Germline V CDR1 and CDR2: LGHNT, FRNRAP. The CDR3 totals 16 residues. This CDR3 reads CASAGWDREANYGYTF. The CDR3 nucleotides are TGTGCTAGTGCCGGCTGGGACAGGGAAGCTAACTATGGCTACACCTTC.

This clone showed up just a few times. The CDR3 reads CASSLEGENTF. The CDR3 nucleotides read TGCGCCAGCAGCTTGGAAGGGGAAAACACCTTC. V usage is TRBV5-1 and J usage is TRBJ1-2; maybe TRBD1 (5 bases). There are 11 residues in the CDR3. The germline CDR1 and CDR2 sequences are SGHRS and YFSETQ. V lost 0 bases to trimming and J lost 12 bases, with 9 bases between them.

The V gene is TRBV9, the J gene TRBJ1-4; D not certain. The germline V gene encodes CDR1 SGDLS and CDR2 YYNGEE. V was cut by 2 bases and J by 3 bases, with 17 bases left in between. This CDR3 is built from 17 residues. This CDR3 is CASSVQPNPQANEKLFF. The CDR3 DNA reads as TGTGCCAGCAGCGTTCAGCCTAACCCGCAGGCTAATGAAAAACTGTTTTTT.

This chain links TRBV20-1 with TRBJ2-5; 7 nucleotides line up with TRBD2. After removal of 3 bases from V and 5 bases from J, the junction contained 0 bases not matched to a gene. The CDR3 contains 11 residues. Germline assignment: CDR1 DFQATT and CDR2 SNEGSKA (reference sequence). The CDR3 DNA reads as TGCAGTGCTAGCGGGGGGGAGACCCAGTACTTC. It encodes CSASGGETQYF.

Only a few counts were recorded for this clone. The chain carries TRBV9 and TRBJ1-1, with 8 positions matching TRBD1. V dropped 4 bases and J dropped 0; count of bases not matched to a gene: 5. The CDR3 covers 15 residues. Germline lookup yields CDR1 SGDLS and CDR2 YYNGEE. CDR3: CASSPRDRMNTEAFF. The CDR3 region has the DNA TGTGCCAGCAGCCCCCGGGACAGGATGAACACTGAAGCTTTCTTT. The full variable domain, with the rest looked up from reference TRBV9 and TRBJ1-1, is DSGVTQTPKHLITATGQRVTLRCSPRSGDLSVYWYQQSLDQGLQFLIQYYNGEERAKGNILERFSAQQFPDLHSELNLSSLELGDSALYFCASSPRDRMNTEAFFGQGTRLTVV.

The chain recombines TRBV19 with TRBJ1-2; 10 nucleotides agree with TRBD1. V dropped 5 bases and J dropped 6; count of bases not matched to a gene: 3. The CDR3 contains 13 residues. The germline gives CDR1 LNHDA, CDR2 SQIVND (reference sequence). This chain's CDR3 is CASSPTGGNGYTF. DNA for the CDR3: TGTGCCAGTAGTCCGACAGGGGGCAATGGCTACACCTTC. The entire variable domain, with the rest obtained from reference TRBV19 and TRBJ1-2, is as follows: DGGITQSPKYLFRKEGQNVTLSCEQNLNHDAMYWYRQDPGQGLRLIYYSQIVNDFQKGDIAEGYSVSREKKESFPLTVTSAQKNPTAFYLCASSPTGGNGYTFGSGTRLTVV.

The CDR3 nucleotides read TGCAGTGCTGGGGCAGAACTAAAGTACTTC. Protein product: CSAGAELKYF. The chain links TRBV20-1 to TRBJ2-7; maybe TRBD1 (5 bases). Germline V gives CDR1 DFQATT, CDR2 SNEGSKA (reference sequence). V was cut by 5 bases and J by 11 bases, with 13 bases left in between. CDR3 length: 10 residues.